This record covers a single T cell receptor (beta chain). The data originate from a study of blood T cell repertoires in COVID-19. The study counted Cohort 3 donors as recovered given two negative PCRs, clearance, or symptom resolution. Sequencing was performed with immunoSEQ multiplex PCR; in TCRdb, only in-frame clones are kept and a portion is missing. The repertoire holds fewer than 450,000 clones, 90% seen once, with around 0.6% in the top ten. The germline V gene has CDR1 SGHNT and CDR2 YYREEE (reference sequence). The V gene end was trimmed by 2 bases and the J gene end by 10 bases; junction bases not matched to a gene: 9. The CDR3 is made up of 15 amino acids.

The chain joins TRBV5-4 to TRBJ1-6; 7 bases are shared with TRBD1. The source material was PBMCs or T cells enriched from blood (not recorded which). The TCR was taken from a man aged 18 to 35 who had recovered from COVID-19. In DNA form, the CDR3 reads TGTGCCAGCAGCTTAAGACAGGGTACGGACTCACCCCTCCACTTT. This codes for CASSLRQGTDSPLHF.